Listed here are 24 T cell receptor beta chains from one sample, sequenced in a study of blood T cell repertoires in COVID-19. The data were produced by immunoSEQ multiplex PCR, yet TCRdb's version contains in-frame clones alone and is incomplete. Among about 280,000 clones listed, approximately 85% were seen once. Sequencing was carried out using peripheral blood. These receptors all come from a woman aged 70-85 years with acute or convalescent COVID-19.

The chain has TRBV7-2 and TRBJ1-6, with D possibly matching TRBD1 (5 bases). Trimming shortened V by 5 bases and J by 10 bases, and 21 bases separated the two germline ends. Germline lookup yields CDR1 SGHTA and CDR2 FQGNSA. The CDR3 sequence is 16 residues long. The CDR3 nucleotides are TGTGCCAGCAGCGCCGCGGGGGAGGGAAGGTGGTCACCCCTCCACTTT. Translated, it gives CASSAAGEGRWSPLHF. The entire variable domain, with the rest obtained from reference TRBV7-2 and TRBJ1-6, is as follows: GAGVSQSPSNKVTEKGKDVELRCDPISGHTALYWYRQSLGQGLEFLIYFQGNSAPDKSGLPSDRFSAERTGGSVSTLTIQRTQQEDSAVYLCASSAAGEGRWSPLHFGNGTRLTVT.

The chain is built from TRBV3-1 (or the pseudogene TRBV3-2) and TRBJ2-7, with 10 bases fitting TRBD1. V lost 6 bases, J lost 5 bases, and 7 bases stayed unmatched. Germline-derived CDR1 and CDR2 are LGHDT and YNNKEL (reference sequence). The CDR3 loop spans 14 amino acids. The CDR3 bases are TGTGCCAGCAGGCGACAGGGGGCGAACAACGAGCAGTACTTC. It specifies CASRRQGANNEQYF.

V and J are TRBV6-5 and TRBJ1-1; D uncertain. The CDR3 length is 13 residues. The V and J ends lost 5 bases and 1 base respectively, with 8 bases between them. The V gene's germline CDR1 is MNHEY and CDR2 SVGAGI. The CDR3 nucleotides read TGTGCCAGCAGTCCTCCCCCGAACACTGAAGCTTTCTTT. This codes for CASSPPPNTEAFF.

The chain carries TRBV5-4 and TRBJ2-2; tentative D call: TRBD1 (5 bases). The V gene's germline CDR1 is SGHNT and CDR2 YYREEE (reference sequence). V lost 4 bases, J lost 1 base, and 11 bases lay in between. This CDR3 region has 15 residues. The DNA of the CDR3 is TGTGCCAGCAGCCATCCTACAGGGAACACCGGGGAGCTGTTTTTT. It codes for CASSHPTGNTGELFF.

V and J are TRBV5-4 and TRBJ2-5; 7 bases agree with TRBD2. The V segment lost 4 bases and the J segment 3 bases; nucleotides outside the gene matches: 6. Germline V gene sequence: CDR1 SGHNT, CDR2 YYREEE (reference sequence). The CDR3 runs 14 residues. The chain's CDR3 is CASSRGGEEETQYF. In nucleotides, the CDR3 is TGTGCCAGCAGCCGCGGGGGAGAGGAAGAGACCCAGTACTTC.

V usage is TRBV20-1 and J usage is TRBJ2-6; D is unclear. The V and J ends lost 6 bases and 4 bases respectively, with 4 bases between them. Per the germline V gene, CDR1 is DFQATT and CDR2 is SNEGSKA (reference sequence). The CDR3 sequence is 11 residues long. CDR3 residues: CSASGANVLTF. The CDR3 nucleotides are TGCAGTGCCTCGGGGGCCAACGTCCTGACTTTC.

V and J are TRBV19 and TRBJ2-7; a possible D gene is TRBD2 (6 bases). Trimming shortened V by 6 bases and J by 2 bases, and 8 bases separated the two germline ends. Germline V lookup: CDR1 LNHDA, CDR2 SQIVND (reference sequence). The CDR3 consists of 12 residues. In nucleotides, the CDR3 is TGTGCCAGTAGGGGGGGACCCTACGAGCAGTACTTC. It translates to CASRGGPYEQYF.

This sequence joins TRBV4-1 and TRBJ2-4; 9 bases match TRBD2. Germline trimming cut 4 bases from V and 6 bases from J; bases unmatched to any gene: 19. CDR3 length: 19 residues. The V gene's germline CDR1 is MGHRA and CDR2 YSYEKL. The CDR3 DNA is TGCGCCAGCAGCCGGGGAGCAGCGGGGGGAGGGGTTGGTCGAAACATTCAGTACTTC. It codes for CASSRGAAGGGVGRNIQYF.

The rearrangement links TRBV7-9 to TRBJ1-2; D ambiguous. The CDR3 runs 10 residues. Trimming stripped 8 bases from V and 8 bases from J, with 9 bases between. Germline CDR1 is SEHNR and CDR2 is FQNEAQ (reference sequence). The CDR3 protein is CASPTGGYTF. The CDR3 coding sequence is TGTGCCAGCCCGACCGGGGGCTACACCTTC. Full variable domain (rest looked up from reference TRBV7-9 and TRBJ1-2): DTGVSQNPRHKITKRGQNVTFRCDPISEHNRLYWYRQTLGQGPEFLTYFQNEAQLEKSRLLSDRFSAERPKGSFSTLEIQRTEQGDSAMYLCASPTGGYTFGSGTRLTVV.

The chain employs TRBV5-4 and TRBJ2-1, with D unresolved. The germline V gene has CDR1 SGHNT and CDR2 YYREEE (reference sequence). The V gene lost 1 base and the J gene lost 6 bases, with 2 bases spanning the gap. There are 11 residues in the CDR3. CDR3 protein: CASSLRNEQFF. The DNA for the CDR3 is TGTGCCAGCAGCTTGCGCAATGAGCAGTTCTTC.

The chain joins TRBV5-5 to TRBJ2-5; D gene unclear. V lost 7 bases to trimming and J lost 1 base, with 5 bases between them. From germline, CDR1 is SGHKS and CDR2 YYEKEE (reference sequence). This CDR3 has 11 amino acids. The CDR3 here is CASWSQETQYF. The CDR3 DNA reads TGTGCCAGCTGGAGCCAAGAGACCCAGTACTTC.

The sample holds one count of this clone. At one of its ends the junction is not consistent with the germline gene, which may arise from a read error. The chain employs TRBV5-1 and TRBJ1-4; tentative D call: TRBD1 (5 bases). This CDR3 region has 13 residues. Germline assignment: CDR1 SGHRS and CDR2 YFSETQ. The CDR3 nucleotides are TGCGCCAGCAGCTCCCGACCGGACGGTCAGGGCCATTTT. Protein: CASSSRPDGQGHF.

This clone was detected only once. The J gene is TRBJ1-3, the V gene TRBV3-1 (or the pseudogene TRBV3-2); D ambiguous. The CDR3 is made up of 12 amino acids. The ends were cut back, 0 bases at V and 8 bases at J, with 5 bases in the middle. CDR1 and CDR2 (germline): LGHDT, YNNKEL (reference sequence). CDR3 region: CASSQDRYTIYF. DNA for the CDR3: TGTGCCAGCAGCCAAGATAGATACACCATATATTTT.

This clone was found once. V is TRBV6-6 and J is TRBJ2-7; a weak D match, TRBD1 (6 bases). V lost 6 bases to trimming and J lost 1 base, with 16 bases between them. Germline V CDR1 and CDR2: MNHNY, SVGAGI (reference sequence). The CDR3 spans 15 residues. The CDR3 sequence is CASSPGQTPSYEQYF. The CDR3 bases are TGTGCCAGCAGCCCAGGACAGACACCTTCCTACGAGCAGTACTTC.

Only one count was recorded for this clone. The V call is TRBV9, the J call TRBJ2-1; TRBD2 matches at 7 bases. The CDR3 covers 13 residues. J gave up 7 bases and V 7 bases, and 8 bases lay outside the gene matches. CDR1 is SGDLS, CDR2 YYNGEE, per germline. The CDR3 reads CASPWGGANEQFF. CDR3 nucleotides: TGTGCCAGCCCGTGGGGGGGAGCTAATGAGCAGTTCTTC.

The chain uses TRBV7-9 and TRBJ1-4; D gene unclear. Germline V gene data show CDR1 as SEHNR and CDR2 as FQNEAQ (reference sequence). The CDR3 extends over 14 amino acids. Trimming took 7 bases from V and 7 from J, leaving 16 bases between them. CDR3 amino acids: CASTRAGLAEKLFF. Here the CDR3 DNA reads TGTGCCAGCACCCGCGCGGGGTTGGCTGAAAAACTGTTTTTT.

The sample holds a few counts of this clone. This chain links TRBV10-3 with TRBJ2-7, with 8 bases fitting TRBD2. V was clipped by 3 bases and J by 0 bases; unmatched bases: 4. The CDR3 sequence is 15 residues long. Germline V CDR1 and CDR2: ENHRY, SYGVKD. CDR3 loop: CAISERTSNSYEQYF. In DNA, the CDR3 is TGTGCCATCAGTGAAAGGACTAGCAACTCCTACGAGCAGTACTTC.

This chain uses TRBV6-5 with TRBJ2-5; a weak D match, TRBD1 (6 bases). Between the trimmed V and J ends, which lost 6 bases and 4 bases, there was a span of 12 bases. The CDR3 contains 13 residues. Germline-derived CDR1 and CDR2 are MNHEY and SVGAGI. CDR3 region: CASSNRAAETQYF. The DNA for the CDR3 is TGTGCCAGCAGCAACAGGGCGGCAGAGACCCAGTACTTC.

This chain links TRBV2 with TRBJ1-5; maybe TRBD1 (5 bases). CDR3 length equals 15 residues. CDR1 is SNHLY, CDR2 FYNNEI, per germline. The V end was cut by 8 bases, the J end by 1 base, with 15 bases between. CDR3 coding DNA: TGTGCCAGCCAGATACAAGGGGCGAGCAATCAGCCCCAGCATTTT. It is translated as CASQIQGASNQPQHF.

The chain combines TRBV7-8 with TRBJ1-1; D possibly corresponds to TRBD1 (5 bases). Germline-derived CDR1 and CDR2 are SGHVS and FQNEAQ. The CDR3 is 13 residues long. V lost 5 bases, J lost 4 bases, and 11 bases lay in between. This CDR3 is CASSHGGSTEAFF. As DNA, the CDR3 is TGTGCCAGCAGCCATGGGGGGAGCACTGAAGCTTTCTTT.

The chain's CDR3 is CSVVPGKSPGELFF. In nucleotides, the CDR3 is TGCAGCGTTGTTCCAGGGAAGAGCCCCGGGGAGCTGTTTTTT. V gene TRBV29-1 combines with J gene TRBJ2-2; possibly TRBD1 for D (5 bases). Between the trimmed V and J ends, which lost 4 bases and 6 bases, there was a span of 15 bases. CDR3 length: 14 amino acids. In germline, CDR1 is SQVTM, CDR2 ANQGSEA.

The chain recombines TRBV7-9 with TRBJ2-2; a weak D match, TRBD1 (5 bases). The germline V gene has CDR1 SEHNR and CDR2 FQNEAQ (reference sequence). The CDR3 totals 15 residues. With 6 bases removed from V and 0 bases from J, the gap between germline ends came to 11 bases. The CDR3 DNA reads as TGTGCCAGCAGTCAGGGCTTTTCGAACACCGGGGAGCTGTTTTTT. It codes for CASSQGFSNTGELFF. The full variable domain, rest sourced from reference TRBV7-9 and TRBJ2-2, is DTGVSQNPRHKITKRGQNVTFRCDPISEHNRLYWYRQTLGQGPEFLTYFQNEAQLEKSRLLSDRFSAERPKGSFSTLEIQRTEQGDSAMYLCASSQGFSNTGELFFGEGSRLTVL.

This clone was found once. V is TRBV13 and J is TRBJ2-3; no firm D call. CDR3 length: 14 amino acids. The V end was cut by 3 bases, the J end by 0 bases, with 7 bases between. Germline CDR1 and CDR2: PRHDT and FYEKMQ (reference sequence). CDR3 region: CASSFFSSTDTQYF. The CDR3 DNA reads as TGTGCCAGCAGCTTTTTTAGTAGCACAGATACGCAGTATTTT.

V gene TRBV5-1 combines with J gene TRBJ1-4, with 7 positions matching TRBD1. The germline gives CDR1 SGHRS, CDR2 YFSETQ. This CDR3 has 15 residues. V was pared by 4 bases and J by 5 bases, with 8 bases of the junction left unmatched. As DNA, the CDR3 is TGCGCCAGCAGCATGGGACAGCCAGACAATGAAAAACTGTTTTTT. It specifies CASSMGQPDNEKLFF.